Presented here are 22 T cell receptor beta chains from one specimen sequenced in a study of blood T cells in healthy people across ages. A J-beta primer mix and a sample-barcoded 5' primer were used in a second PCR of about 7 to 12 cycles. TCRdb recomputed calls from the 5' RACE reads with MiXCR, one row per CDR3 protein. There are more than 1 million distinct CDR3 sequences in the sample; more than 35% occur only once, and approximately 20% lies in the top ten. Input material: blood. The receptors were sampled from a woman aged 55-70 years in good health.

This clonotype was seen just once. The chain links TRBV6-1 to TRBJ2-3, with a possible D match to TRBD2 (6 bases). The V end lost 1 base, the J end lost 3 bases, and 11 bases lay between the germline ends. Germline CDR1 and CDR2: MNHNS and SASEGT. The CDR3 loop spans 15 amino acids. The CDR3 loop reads CASSEGGDWTDTQYF. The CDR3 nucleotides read TGTGCCAGCAGTGAAGGCGGGGATTGGACAGATACGCAGTATTTT.

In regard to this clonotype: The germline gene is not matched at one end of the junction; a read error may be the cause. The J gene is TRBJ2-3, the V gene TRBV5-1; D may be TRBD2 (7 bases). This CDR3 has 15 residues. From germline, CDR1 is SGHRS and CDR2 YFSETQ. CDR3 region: CDSSLGGLRTDTQYF. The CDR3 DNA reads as TGCGACAGCAGCTTGGGGGGGCTTCGCACAGATACGCAGTATTTT.

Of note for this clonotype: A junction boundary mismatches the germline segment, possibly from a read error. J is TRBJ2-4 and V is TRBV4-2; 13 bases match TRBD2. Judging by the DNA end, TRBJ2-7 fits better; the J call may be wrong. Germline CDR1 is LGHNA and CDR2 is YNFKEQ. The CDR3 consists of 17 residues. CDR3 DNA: TGTGCCAACAGCCAAGGGACTAGCGGGGTGGGGACCTACGAGCAGTACTTC. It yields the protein CANSQGTSGVGTYEQYF.

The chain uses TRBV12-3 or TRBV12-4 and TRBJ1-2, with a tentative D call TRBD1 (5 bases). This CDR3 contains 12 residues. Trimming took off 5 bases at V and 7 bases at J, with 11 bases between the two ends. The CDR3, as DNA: TGTGCCAGCAGTAAAAGACAGCCTGGCTACACCTTC. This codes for CASSKRQPGYTF.

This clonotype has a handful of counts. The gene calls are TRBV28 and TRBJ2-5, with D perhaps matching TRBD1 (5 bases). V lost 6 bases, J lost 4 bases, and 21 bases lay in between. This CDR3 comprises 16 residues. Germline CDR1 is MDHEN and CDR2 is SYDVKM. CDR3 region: CASRSGWGIVGETQYF. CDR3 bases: TGTGCCAGCAGATCAGGGTGGGGTATTGTTGGAGAGACCCAGTACTTC.

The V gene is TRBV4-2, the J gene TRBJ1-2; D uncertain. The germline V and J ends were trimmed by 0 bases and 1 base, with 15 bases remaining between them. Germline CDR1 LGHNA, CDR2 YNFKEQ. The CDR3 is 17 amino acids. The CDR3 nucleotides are TGTGCCAGCAGCCAAGACAGTAACAGCCTTCTTAACTATGGCTACACCTTC. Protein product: CASSQDSNSLLNYGYTF.

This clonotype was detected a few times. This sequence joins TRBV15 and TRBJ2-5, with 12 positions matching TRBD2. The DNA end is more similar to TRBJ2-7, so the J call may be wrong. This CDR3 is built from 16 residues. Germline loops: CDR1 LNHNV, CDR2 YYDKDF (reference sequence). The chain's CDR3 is CATSSVKTSGSYEQYF. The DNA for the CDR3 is TGTGCCACCAGCAGTGTTAAGACTAGCGGGAGCTACGAGCAGTACTTC.

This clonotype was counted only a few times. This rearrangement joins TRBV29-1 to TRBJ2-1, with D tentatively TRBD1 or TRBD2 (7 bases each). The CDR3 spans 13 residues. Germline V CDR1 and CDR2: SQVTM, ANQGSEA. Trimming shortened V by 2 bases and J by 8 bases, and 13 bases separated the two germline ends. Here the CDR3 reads CSVEPTGRDEQFF. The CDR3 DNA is TGCAGCGTTGAACCGACAGGGAGGGATGAGCAGTTCTTC.

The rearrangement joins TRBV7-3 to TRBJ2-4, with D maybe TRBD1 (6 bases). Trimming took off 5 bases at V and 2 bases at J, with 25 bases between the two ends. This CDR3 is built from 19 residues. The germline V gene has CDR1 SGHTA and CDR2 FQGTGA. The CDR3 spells CASSPLRRGETSTKNIQYF. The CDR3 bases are TGTGCCAGCAGCCCCCTTCGCAGGGGCGAGACCTCGACCAAAAACATTCAGTACTTC.

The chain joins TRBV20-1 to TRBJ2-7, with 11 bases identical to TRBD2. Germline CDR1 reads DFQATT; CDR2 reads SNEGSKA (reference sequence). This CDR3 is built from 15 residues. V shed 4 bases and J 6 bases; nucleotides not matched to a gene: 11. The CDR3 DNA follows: TGCAGTGCTACTCTAACTAGCGGGAGAAGTGGCGAGCAGTACTTC. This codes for CSATLTSGRSGEQYF.

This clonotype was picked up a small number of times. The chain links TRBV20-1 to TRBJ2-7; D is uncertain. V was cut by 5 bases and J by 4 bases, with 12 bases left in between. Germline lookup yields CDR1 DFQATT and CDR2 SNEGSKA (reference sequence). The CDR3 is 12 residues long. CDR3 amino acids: CSAYGLEYEQYF. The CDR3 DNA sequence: TGCAGTGCTTACGGGCTTGAATACGAGCAGTACTTC.

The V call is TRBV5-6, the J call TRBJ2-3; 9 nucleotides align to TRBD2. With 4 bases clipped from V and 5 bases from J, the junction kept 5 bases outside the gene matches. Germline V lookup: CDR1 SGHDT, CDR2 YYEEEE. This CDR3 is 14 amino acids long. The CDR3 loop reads CASSHGTSLDTQYF. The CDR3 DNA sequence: TGTGCCAGCAGCCACGGGACTAGCCTAGATACGCAGTATTTT.

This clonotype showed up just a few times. CDR3 region: CASSIEPLGTEAFF. Here the CDR3 DNA reads TGTGCCAGCAGTATCGAACCTTTGGGCACTGAAGCTTTCTTT. This chain links TRBV27 with TRBJ1-1; D gene unclear. V was clipped by 5 bases and J by 4 bases, with 14 bases between them. This CDR3 comprises 14 residues. Germline-derived CDR1 and CDR2 are MNHEY and SMNVEV (reference sequence).

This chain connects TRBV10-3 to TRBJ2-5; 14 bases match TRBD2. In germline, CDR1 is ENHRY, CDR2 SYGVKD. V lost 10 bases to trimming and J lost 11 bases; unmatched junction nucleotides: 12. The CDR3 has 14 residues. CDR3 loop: CASKPGTSGSVQYF. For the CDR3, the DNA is TGTGCCAGCAAACCAGGGACTAGCGGGAGTGTTCAGTACTTC.

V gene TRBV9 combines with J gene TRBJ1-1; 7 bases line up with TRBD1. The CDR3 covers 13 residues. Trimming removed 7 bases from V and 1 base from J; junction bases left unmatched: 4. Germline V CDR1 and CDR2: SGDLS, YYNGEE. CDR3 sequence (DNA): TGTGCCAGCGGGGACAGATCGAACACTGAAGCTTTCTTT. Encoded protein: CASGDRSNTEAFF.

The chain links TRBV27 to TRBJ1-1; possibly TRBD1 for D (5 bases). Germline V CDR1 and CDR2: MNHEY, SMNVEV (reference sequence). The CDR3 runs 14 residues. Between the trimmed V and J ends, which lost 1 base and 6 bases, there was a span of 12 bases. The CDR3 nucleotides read TGTGCCAGCAGTTTATTGGCAGGGATAGCTGAAGCTTTCTTT. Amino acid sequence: CASSLLAGIAEAFF.

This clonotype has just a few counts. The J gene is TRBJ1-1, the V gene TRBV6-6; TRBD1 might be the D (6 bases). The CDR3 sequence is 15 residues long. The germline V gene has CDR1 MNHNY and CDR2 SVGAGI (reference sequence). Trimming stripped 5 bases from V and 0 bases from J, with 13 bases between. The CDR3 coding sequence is TGTGCCAGCAGTGATGGACAGTCCATGAACACTGAAGCTTTCTTT. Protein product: CASSDGQSMNTEAFF.

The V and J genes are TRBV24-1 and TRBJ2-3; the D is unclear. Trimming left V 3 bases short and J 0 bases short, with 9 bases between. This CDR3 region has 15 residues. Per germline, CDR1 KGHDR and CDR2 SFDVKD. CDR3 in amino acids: CATSDPKDSTDTQYF. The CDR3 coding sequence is TGTGCCACCAGTGATCCCAAGGACAGCACAGATACGCAGTATTTT.

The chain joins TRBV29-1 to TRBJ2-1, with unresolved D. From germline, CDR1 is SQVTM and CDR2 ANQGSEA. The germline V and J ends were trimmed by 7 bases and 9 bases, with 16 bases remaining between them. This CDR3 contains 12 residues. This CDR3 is CSAQIPPGEQFF. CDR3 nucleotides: TGCAGCGCCCAAATCCCCCCGGGTGAGCAGTTCTTC.

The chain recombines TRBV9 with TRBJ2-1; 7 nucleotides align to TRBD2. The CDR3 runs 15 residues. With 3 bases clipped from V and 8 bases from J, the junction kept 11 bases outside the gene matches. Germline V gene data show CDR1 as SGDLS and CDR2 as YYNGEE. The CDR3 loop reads CASSAQRTRIDEQFF. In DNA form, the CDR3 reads TGTGCCAGCAGCGCCCAAAGGACTAGGATAGATGAGCAGTTCTTC.

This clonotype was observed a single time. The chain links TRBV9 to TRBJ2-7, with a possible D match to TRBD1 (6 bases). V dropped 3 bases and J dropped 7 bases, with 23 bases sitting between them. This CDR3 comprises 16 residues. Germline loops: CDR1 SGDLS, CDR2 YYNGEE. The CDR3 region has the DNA TGTGCCAGCAGCGCCGGGACACTTAGTAAAGACAATGAGCAGTACTTC. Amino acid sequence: CASSAGTLSKDNEQYF.

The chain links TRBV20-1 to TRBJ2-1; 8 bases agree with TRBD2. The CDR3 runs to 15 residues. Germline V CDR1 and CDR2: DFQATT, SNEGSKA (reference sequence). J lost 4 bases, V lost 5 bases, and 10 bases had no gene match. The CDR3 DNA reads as TGCAGTGCTGGACCAACGGGACTAGGATACAATGAGCAGTTCTTC. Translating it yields CSAGPTGLGYNEQFF.